These T cell receptor beta chains were read from a single sample in a study of metastatic and nonmetastatic thyroid tumors. From the PCR reads, TCRdb re-called clones with MiXCR. Of roughly 6,800 clones listed, about a fifth were seen once; the top ten hold around 10%. Sequenced input: adjacent normal tissue. The receptors shown here come from a female donor with papillary thyroid cancer or a benign thyroid nodule (not recorded which). Some clones in this sample may be carry-over from other donors' samples. Each CDR3 is given with its conserved first and last residue. The D gene is left open where the match is weak. Clone size appears in some rows only: once, few, many, or a class for an expanded clone.

D,J,V,size,DNA,CDR3
TRBD2,TRBJ2-1,TRBV5-1,-,TGCGCCAGCAGCTTGGGTGCGGGAGGGGCTAGCGATGAGCAGTTCTTC,CASSLGAGGASDEQFF
-,TRBJ2-1,TRBV19,many,TGTGCCAGTAGTAGGAGGAGCTGGAAGGCCTACAATGAGCAGTTCTTC,CASSRRSWKAYNEQFF
-,TRBJ1-5,TRBV19,medium-sized,TGTGCCAGTAGTATGCGAAACAGGGGCAATCAGCCCCAGCATTTT,CASSMRNRGNQPQHF
-,TRBJ2-2,TRBV27,-,TGTGCCAGCAGTTTACAGACCGGGGAGCTGTTTTTT,CASSLQTGELFF
TRBD2,TRBJ2-5,TRBV20-1,many,TGCAGTGCTAGAGGAATCGAGCGGGGGGGCCGAGAGACCCAGTACTTC,CSARGIERGGRETQYF
TRBD1,TRBJ2-1,TRBV19,-,TGTGCCAGTAGTATAGGGAGAGGGGGCATTTTCTACAATGAGCAGTTCTTC,CASSIGRGGIFYNEQFF
-,TRBJ1-6,TRBV7-9,medium-sized,TGTGCCAGCAGCCTCGACAGAATCGGGATTTCACCCCTCCACTTT,CASSLDRIGISPLHF
-,TRBJ2-3,TRBV29-1,many,TGCAGCGTTGGCGGGGAGCTCGGAGATACGCAGTATTTT,CSVGGELGDTQYF
-,TRBJ2-7,TRBV18,medium-sized,TGTGCCAGCTCACCACAGGAGGGGACTGGATACGAGCAGTACTTC,CASSPQEGTGYEQYF
TRBD1,TRBJ2-7,TRBV4-3,medium-sized,TGCGCCAGCAGCTTGGGGGGCGGGACAGGCCGGTATTCCTACGAGCAGTACTTC,CASSLGGGTGRYSYEQYF
-,TRBJ2-5,TRBV5-8,few,TGTGCCAGCAGCCCTTGGGGTAGCTCGGAGCAAGAGACCCAGTACTTC,CASSPWGSSEQETQYF
-,TRBJ1-4,TRBV11-2,medium-sized,TGTGCCAGCAGCACATACAGGGCCCAGAATGAAAAACTGTTTTTT,CASSTYRAQNEKLFF
-,TRBJ1-2,TRBV15,medium-sized,TGTGCCACCAGCAGAGATGAGTCTGGGAATTCCTATTATGGCTACACCTTC,CATSRDESGNSYYGYTF
TRBD2,TRBJ2-1,TRBV6-1,few,TGTGCCAGCAGTGAAAACAGCCTCCGGGCAACTAGCGGGAATGAGCAGTTCTTC,CASSENSLRATSGNEQFF
TRBD1,TRBJ2-7,TRBV12-3/TRBV12-4,medium-sized,TGTGCCAGCGGGCCAAGGACAGGGGGCTACGAGCAGTACTTC,CASGPRTGGYEQYF
-,TRBJ2-2,TRBV24-1,-,TGTGCCACCAGTGAGAGGACAGCTAACACCGGGGAGCTGTTTTTT,CATSERTANTGELFF
TRBD1,TRBJ2-2,TRBV11-3,medium-sized,TGTGCCAGCAGCTTAGCACAGGGGGTCCGGGAGCTGTTTTTT,CASSLAQGVRELFF
TRBD1,TRBJ2-5,TRBV20-1,medium-sized,TGCAGTGCTAGGGACAGGGGGATCGGTCCCCAAAAGAAAAAAGAGACCCAGTACTTC,CSARDRGIGPQKKKETQYF
-,TRBJ1-2,TRBV2,medium-sized,TGTGCCAGCAGTGAACACTATGGCTACACCTTC,CASSEHYGYTF
-,TRBJ2-2,TRBV28,medium-sized,TGTGCCAGCAGTTACCTTAACACCGGGGAGCTGTTTTTT,CASSYLNTGELFF
-,TRBJ1-5,TRBV12-3/TRBV12-4,medium-sized,TGTGCCAGCAGGTACCGGGACATAAATCAGCCCCAGCATTTT,CASRYRDINQPQHF
TRBD2,TRBJ2-3,TRBV6-2/TRBV6-3,few,TGTGCCAGCAGACCTAGCGGGAGGGCCGGGGATACGCAGTATTTT,CASRPSGRAGDTQYF
-,TRBJ2-5,TRBV7-9,medium-sized,TGTGCCAGCAGCTTAGGGGTGGAGACCCAGTACTTC,CASSLGVETQYF
TRBD1,TRBJ2-2,TRBV5-4,many,TGTGCCAGCAGCTTGGGGGGACAGCCATTGAACACCGGGGAGCTGTTTTTT,CASSLGGQPLNTGELFF
TRBD2,TRBJ2-3,TRBV6-2/TRBV6-3,medium-sized,TGTGCCAGCAACGGATGGACTAGCGGGGGGACAGATACGCAGTATTTT,CASNGWTSGGTDTQYF
TRBD2,TRBJ2-5,TRBV9,many,TGTGCCAGCAGCGTAGCTTCTAGCGGGAGAGAGACCCAGTACTTC,CASSVASSGRETQYF
-,TRBJ2-3,TRBV5-1,-,TGCGCCAGCCACCGGACCGTCGCCGAGACAGATACGCAGTATTTT,CASHRTVAETDTQYF